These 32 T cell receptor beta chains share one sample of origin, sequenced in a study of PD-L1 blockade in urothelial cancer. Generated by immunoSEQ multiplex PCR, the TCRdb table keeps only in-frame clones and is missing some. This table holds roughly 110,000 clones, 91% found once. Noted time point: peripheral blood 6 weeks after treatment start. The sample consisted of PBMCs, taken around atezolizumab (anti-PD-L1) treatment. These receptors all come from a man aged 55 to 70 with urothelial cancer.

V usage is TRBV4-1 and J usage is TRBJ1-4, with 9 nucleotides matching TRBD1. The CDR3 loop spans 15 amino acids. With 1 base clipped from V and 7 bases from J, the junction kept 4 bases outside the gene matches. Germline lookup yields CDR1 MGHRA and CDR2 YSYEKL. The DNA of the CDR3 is TGCGCCAGCAGCCAAGTGACAGGGGGGGCTGAAAAACTGTTTTTT. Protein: CASSQVTGGAEKLFF.

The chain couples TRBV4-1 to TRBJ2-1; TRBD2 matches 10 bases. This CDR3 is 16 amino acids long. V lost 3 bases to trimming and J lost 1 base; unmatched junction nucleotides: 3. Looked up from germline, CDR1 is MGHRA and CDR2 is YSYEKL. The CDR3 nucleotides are TGCGCCAGCAGCCAGACTAGCGGGCATTCCTACAATGAGCAGTTCTTC. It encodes CASSQTSGHSYNEQFF.

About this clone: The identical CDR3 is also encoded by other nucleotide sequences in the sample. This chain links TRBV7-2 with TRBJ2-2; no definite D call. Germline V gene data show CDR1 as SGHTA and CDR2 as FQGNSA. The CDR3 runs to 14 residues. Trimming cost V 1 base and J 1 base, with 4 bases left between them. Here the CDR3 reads CASSLGQNTGELFF. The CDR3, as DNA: TGTGCCAGCAGCTTAGGGCAGAACACCGGGGAGCTGTTTTTT.

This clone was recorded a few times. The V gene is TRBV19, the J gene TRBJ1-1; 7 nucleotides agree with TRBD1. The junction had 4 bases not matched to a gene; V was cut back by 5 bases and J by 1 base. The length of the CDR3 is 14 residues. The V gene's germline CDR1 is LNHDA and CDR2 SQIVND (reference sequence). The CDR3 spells CASSGTAPNTEAFF. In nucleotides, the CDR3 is TGTGCCAGTAGTGGGACAGCTCCGAACACTGAAGCTTTCTTT.

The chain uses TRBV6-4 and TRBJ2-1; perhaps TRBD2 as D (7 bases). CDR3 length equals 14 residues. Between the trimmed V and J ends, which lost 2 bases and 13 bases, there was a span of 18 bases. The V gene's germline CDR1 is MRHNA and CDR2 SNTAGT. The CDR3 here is CASSDQGGGGTQFF. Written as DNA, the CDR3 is TGTGCCAGCAGTGACCAAGGGGGGGGCGGCACACAGTTCTTC.

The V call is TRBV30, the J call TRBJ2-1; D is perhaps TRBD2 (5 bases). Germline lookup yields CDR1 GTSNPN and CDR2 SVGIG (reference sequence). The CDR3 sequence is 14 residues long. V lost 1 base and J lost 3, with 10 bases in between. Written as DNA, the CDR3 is TGTGCCTGGAGTGAGCGGACCCTCTACAATGAGCAGTTCTTC. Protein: CAWSERTLYNEQFF.

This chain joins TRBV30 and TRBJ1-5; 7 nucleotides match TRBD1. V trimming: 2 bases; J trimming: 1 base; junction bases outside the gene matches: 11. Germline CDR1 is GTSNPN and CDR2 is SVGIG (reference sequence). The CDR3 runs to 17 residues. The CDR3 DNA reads TGTGCCTGGAGTCGAAAGGGGGCAAGTAACAGCAATCAGCCCCAGCATTTT. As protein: CAWSRKGASNSNQPQHF.

CDR3 loop: CASSTGGRTYEQYF. For the CDR3, the DNA is TGTGCCAGCAGTACAGGAGGGAGGACCTACGAGCAGTACTTC. The gene calls are TRBV5-4 and TRBJ2-7; tentatively, D is TRBD2 (6 bases). The CDR3 contains 14 residues. The germline gives CDR1 SGHNT, CDR2 YYREEE (reference sequence). V was trimmed by 5 bases and J by 2 bases, leaving 14 bases between them. The full variable domain, in which reference TRBV5-4 and TRBJ2-7 provide the parts outside the CDR3, is ETGVTQSPTHLIKTRGQQVTLRCSSQSGHNTVSWYQQALGQGPQFIFQYYREEENGRGNFPPRFSGLQFPNYSSELNVNALELDDSALYLCASSTGGRTYEQYFGPGTRLTVT.

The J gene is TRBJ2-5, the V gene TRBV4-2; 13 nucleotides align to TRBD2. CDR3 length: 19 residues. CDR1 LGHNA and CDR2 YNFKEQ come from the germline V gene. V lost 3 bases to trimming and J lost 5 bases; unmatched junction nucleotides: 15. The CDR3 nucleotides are TGTGCCAGCAGCCAGCTTGGACTAGCGGGGGCGCAGGGCGCCGAGACCCAGTACTTC. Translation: CASSQLGLAGAQGAETQYF.

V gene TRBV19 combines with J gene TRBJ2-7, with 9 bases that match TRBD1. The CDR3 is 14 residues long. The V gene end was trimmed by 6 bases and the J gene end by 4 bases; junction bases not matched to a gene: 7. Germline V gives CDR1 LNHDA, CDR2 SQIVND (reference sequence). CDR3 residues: CASRPGQGLYEQYF. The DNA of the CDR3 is TGTGCCAGTAGGCCGGGACAGGGCCTTTACGAGCAGTACTTC.

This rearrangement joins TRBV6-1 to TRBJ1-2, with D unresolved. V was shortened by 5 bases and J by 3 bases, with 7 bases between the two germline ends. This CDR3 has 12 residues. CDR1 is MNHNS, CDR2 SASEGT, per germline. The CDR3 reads CASSPVDYGYTF. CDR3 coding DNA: TGTGCCAGCAGTCCAGTTGACTATGGCTACACCTTC.

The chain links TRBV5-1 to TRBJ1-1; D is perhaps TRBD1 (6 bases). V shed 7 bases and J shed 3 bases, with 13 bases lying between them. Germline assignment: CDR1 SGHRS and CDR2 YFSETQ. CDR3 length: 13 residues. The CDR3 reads CASGIGQYTEAFF. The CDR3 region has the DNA TGCGCCAGCGGGATCGGACAGTACACTGAAGCTTTCTTT. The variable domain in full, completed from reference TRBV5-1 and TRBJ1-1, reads KAGVTQTPRYLIKTRGQQVTLSCSPISGHRSVSWYQQTPGQGLQFLFEYFSETQRNKGNFPGRFSGRQFSNSRSEMNVSTLELGDSALYLCASGIGQYTEAFFGQGTRLTVV.

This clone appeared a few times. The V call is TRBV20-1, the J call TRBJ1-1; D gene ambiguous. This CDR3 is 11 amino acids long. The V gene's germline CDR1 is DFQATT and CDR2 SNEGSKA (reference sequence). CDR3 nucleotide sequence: TGCAGGGCAGGTGTCGCCACTGAAGCTTTCTTT. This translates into CRAGVATEAFF.

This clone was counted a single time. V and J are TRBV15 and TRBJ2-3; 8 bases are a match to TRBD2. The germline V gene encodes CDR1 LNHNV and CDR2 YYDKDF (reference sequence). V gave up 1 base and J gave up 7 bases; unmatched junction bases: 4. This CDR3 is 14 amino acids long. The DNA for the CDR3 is TGTGCCACCAGCAGAGCGGGGGGGCCTAATACGCAGTATTTT. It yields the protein CATSRAGGPNTQYF.

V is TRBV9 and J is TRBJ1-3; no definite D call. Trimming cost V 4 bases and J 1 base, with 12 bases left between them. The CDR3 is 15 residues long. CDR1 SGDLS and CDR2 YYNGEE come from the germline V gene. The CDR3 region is CASSPRGLSGNTIYF. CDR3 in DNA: TGTGCCAGCAGCCCAAGAGGGCTTTCTGGAAACACCATATATTTT.

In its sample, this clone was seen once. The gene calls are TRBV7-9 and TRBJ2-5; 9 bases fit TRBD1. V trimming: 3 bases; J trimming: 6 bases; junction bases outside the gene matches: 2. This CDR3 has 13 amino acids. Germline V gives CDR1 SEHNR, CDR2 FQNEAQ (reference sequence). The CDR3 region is CASSFGQGQTQYF. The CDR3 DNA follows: TGTGCCAGCAGCTTCGGACAGGGGCAGACCCAGTACTTC.

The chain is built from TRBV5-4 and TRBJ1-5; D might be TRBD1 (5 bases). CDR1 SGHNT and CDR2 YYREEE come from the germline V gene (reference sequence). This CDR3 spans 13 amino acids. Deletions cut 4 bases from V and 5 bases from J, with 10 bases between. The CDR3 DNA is TGTGCCAGCAGCCCCGGGGGGGATCAGCCCCAGCATTTT. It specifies CASSPGGDQPQHF.

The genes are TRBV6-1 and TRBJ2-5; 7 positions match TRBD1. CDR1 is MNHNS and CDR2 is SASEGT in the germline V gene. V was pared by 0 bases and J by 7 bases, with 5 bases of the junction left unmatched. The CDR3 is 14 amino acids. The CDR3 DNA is TGTGCCAGCAGTGAAGCAGGGGGCGCGGGGACCCAGTACTTC. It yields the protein CASSEAGGAGTQYF.

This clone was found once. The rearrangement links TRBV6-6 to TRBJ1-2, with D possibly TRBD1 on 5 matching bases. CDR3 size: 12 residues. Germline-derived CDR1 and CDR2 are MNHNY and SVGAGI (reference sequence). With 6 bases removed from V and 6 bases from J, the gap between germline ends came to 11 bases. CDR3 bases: TGTGCCAGCAGCGACAGAGAGCATGGCTACACCTTC. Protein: CASSDREHGYTF.

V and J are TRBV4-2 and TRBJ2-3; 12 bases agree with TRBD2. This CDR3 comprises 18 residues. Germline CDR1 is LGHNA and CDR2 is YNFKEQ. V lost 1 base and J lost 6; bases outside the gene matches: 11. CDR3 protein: CASSQGGASGGARDTQYF. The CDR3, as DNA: TGTGCCAGCAGCCAAGGAGGGGCTAGCGGGGGGGCCAGGGATACGCAGTATTTT.

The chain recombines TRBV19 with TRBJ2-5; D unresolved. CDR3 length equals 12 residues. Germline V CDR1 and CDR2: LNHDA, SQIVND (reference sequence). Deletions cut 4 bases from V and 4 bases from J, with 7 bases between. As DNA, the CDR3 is TGTGCCAGTAGTAATCCGGGAGAGACCCAGTACTTC. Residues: CASSNPGETQYF.

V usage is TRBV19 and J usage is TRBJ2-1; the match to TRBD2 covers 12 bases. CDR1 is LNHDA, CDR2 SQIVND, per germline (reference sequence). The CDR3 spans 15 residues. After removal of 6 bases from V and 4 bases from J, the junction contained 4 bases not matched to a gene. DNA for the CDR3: TGTGCCAGTAGCCTAGGACTAGCGGGATACAATGAGCAGTTCTTC. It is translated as CASSLGLAGYNEQFF.

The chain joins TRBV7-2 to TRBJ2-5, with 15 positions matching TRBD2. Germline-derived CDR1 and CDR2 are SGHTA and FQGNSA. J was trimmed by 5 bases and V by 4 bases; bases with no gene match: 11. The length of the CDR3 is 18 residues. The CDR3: CASSSGLAGGPRGETQYF. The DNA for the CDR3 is TGTGCCAGCAGCTCAGGACTAGCGGGGGGGCCAAGGGGGGAGACCCAGTACTTC.

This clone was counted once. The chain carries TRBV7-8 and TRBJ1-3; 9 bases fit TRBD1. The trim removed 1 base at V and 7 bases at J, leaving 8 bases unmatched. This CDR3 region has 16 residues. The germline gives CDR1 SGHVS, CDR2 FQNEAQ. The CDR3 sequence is CASSLGDRVSGNTIYF. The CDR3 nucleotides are TGTGCCAGCAGCTTAGGGGACAGGGTCTCGGGTAACACCATATATTTT.

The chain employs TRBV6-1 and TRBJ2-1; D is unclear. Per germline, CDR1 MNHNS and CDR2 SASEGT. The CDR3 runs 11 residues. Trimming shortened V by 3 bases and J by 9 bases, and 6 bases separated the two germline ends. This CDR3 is CASSDFREQFF. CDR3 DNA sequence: TGTGCCAGCAGTGATTTCCGTGAGCAGTTCTTC.

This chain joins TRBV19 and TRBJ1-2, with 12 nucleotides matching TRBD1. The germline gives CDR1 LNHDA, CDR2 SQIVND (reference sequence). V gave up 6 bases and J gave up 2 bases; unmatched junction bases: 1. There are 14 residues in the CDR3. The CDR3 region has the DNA TGTGCCAGTAGGGGACAGGGGGCGAACTATGGCTACACCTTC. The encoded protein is CASRGQGANYGYTF.

The CDR3 nucleotides read TGTGCCTGGAGACCGGGACTAAGTAGTTACGAGCAGTACTTC. Translation gives CAWRPGLSSYEQYF. V usage is TRBV30 and J usage is TRBJ2-7; 7 bases fit TRBD2. This CDR3 region has 14 residues. V shed 3 bases and J 4 bases; nucleotides not matched to a gene: 9. In germline, CDR1 is GTSNPN, CDR2 SVGIG (reference sequence).

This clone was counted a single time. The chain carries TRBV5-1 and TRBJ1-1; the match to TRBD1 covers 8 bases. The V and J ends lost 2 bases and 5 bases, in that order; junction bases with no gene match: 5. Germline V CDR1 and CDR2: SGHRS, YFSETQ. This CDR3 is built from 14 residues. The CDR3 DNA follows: TGCGCCAGCAGCTTAGCAGGGGGCGGTACTGAAGCTTTCTTT. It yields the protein CASSLAGGGTEAFF.

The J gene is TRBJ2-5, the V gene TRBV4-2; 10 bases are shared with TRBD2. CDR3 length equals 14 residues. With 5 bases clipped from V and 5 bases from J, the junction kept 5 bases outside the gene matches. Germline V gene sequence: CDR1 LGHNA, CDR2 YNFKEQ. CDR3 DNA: TGTGCCAGCAGCGCCGAGACTAGCGGGGAGACCCAGTACTTC. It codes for CASSAETSGETQYF.

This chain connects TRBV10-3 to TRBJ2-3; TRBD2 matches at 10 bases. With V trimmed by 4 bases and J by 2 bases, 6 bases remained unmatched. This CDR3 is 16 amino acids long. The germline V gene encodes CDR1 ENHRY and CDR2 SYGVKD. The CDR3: CAISGSLAGATDTQYF. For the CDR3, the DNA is TGTGCCATCAGTGGCTCCCTAGCGGGAGCCACAGATACGCAGTATTTT.

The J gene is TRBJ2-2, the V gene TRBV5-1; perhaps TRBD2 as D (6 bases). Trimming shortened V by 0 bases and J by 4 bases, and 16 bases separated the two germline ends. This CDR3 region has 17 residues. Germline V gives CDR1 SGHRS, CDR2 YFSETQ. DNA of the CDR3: TGCGCCAGCAGCTTGGCTCCCGAACTAGCAACCACCGGGGAGCTGTTTTTT. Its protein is CASSLAPELATTGELFF.

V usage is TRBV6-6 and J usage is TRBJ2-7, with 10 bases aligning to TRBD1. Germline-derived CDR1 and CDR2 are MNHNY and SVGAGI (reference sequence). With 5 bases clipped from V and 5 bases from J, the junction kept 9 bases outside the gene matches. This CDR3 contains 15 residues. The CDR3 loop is CASSNPGTGANEQYF. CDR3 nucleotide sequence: TGTGCCAGCAGTAACCCCGGGACAGGGGCCAACGAGCAGTACTTC.